A single sample gave rise to the 25 T cell receptor beta chains below, sequenced in a study of OX40 agonist ivuxolimab in advanced cancers. Library preparation employed the immunoSEQ multiplex PCR assay. This is the immuneACCESS table as TCRdb keeps it, with only in-frame sequences that have V and J called. A part of the clones is gone; compared with another copy, unresolved V genes explain less than half, and the rest is unexplained. Present in this sample are about 30,000 clones, approximately 88% of which were seen just once. The ten most abundant clones make up 22% of the sample. The input for sequencing was CD4+ or CD8+ T cells sorted from blood, taken in a trial of the OX40 agonist ivuxolimab. These receptors were obtained from an adult with an advanced solid tumor such as melanoma, head and neck, liver or kidney cancer.

The chain uses TRBV28 and TRBJ1-1, with 7 bases matching TRBD1. The ends lost 6 bases at V and 6 bases at J; junction bases unmatched: 10. Germline CDR1 reads MDHEN; CDR2 reads SYDVKM. The CDR3 has 14 residues. The CDR3, as DNA: TGTGCCAGCAGCCTAATGACAGGGTCTGCTGAAGCTTTCTTT. Encoded protein: CASSLMTGSAEAFF.

The gene calls are TRBV2 and TRBJ2-3, with D perhaps TRBD2 (6 bases). Deletions cut 6 bases from V and 0 bases from J, with 10 bases between. Germline CDR1 SNHLY, CDR2 FYNNEI. The CDR3 sequence is 14 residues long. The CDR3 is CASRPRGSTDTQYF. CDR3 bases: TGTGCCAGCAGACCACGGGGGAGCACAGATACGCAGTATTTT.

The chain uses TRBV19 and TRBJ2-2; 7 nucleotides align to TRBD1. Germline V gene lookup returns CDR1 LNHDA and CDR2 SQIVND (reference sequence). The V and J ends lost 5 bases and 1 base, in that order; junction bases with no gene match: 4. CDR3 length equals 15 residues. The CDR3 sequence is CASSWGQLNTGELFF. The DNA for the CDR3 is TGTGCCAGTAGTTGGGGACAGCTGAACACCGGGGAGCTGTTTTTT.

J is TRBJ1-1 and V is TRBV2; a weak D match, TRBD1 (5 bases). Germline V gene data show CDR1 as SNHLY and CDR2 as FYNNEI. Trimming stripped 2 bases from V and 3 bases from J, with 16 bases between. This CDR3 region has 16 residues. The CDR3 region has the DNA TGTGCCAGCAGTGAAATGGGTGAGGGCAGGGACACTGAAGCTTTCTTT. Translating it yields CASSEMGEGRDTEAFF.

This clone came up once. Written as DNA, the CDR3 is TGCGCCAGCAGTGAGTCGATAAGCGGGAGTTACAATGAGCAGTTCTTC. Its protein is CASSESISGSYNEQFF. The genes are TRBV10-1 and TRBJ2-1; 8 positions agree with TRBD2. The V segment lost 0 bases and the J segment 4 bases; nucleotides outside the gene matches: 5. This CDR3 has 16 residues. Germline V gives CDR1 WNHNN, CDR2 SYGVQD (reference sequence).

The chain is built from TRBV27 and TRBJ2-1; TRBD2 matches at 11 bases. The CDR3 length is 17 residues. With V trimmed by 2 bases and J by 8 bases, 11 bases remained unmatched. Germline V gene lookup returns CDR1 MNHEY and CDR2 SMNVEV (reference sequence). CDR3 residues: CASSLGLAGGMRDEQFF. The CDR3 DNA reads TGTGCCAGCAGTTTAGGGCTAGCGGGAGGAATGCGGGATGAGCAGTTCTTC.

This chain links TRBV2 with TRBJ2-7; D gene uncertain. Per germline, CDR1 SNHLY and CDR2 FYNNEI. Trimming took off 10 bases at V and 5 bases at J, with 18 bases between the two ends. The CDR3 contains 13 residues. The CDR3 sequence: CAIRGRPRDEQYF. CDR3 coding DNA: TGTGCCATAAGAGGACGGCCAAGGGACGAGCAGTACTTC.

This chain joins TRBV28 and TRBJ1-3, with a weak D call TRBD1 (6 bases). V lost 6 bases and J lost 4, with 19 bases in between. The CDR3 is 16 residues long. CDR1 is MDHEN, CDR2 SYDVKM, per germline. CDR3 residues: CASSPLPTGRGNTIYF. The CDR3 DNA follows: TGTGCCAGCAGCCCTTTGCCCACAGGGCGGGGAAACACCATATATTTT. Looking up the rest from reference TRBV28 and TRBJ1-3 gives the full variable domain: DVKVTQSSRYLVKRTGEKVFLECVQDMDHENMFWYRQDPGLGLRLIYFSYDVKMKEKGDIPEGYSVSREKKERFSLILESASTNQTSMYLCASSPLPTGRGNTIYFGEGSWLTVV.

This sequence joins TRBV4-1 and TRBJ2-1; 11 nucleotides align to TRBD1. The CDR3 has 18 amino acids. Germline V gene lookup returns CDR1 MGHRA and CDR2 YSYEKL. V shed 2 bases and J 3 bases; nucleotides not matched to a gene: 9. CDR3 residues: CASSQLRSGTGGYNEQFF. DNA for the CDR3: TGCGCCAGCAGCCAACTACGTTCCGGGACAGGGGGCTACAATGAGCAGTTCTTC.

The chain links TRBV6-1 to TRBJ1-1; weak D call: TRBD1 (6 bases). Looked up from germline, CDR1 is MNHNS and CDR2 is SASEGT. There are 14 residues in the CDR3. Trimming cost V 5 bases and J 5 bases, with 15 bases left between them. CDR3 nucleotides: TGTGCCAGCAGTCCACATAAGGGGGTAACTGAAGCTTTCTTT. This translates into CASSPHKGVTEAFF.

V and J are TRBV15 and TRBJ1-1; TRBD1 is a possible D gene (6 bases). The CDR3 covers 14 residues. The V end was cut by 7 bases, the J end by 0 bases, with 12 bases between. Germline CDR1 and CDR2: LNHNV and YYDKDF (reference sequence). The CDR3 DNA follows: TGTGCCACCACCTTAGACAGGTTGAACACTGAAGCTTTCTTT. It specifies CATTLDRLNTEAFF.

V usage is TRBV15 and J usage is TRBJ1-4; D is ambiguous. With 3 bases removed from V and 8 bases from J, the gap between germline ends came to 13 bases. The CDR3 extends over 14 amino acids. CDR1 and CDR2 from the germline V gene are LNHNV and YYDKDF (reference sequence). Here the CDR3 reads CATSSDASEEKLFF. CDR3 DNA sequence: TGTGCCACCAGCAGTGACGCGAGCGAGGAAAAACTGTTTTTT.

This rearrangement joins TRBV27 to TRBJ1-5; D is undetermined. The CDR3 length is 12 residues. V shed 6 bases and J shed 0 bases, with 3 bases lying between them. Germline assignment: CDR1 MNHEY and CDR2 SMNVEV (reference sequence). CDR3 DNA: TGTGCCAGCAGCCATAGCAATCAGCCCCAGCATTTT. The encoded protein is CASSHSNQPQHF.

In its sample, this clone was seen once. V and J are TRBV5-1 and TRBJ2-3; D remains unclear. The germline V and J ends were trimmed by 0 bases and 6 bases, with 14 bases remaining between them. The CDR3 contains 15 residues. Germline lookup yields CDR1 SGHRS and CDR2 YFSETQ. The CDR3 DNA reads TGCGCCAGCAGCTTGGCGGGTACCCTGAGGGATACGCAGTATTTT. Its translation: CASSLAGTLRDTQYF.

The rearrangement joins TRBV4-3 to TRBJ2-7; weak D call: TRBD1 (6 bases). Germline V gene lookup returns CDR1 LGHNA and CDR2 YSLEER. The V end was cut by 2 bases, the J end by 7 bases, with 18 bases between. CDR3 length equals 15 residues. The CDR3 DNA is TGCGCCAGCAGCCAACAGCAGGGGCCCTCTAGGGAGCAGTACTTC. Residues: CASSQQQGPSREQYF.

This chain connects TRBV19 to TRBJ2-7, with 12 bases identical to TRBD2. CDR3 length: 16 residues. Trimming at V came to 3 bases and at J to 0 bases, leaving 3 bases not matched to a gene. Germline V gene data show CDR1 as LNHDA and CDR2 as SQIVND (reference sequence). CDR3 sequence reads: CASSMGLAGSSYEQYF. For the CDR3, the DNA is TGTGCCAGTAGTATGGGACTAGCGGGTAGCTCCTACGAGCAGTACTTC.

The J gene is TRBJ2-7, the V gene TRBV5-1; tentative D call: TRBD2 (5 bases). The V end lost 7 bases, the J end lost 0 bases, and 11 bases lay between the germline ends. Germline V CDR1 and CDR2: SGHRS, YFSETQ. The CDR3 consists of 13 residues. CDR3 nucleotide sequence: TGCGCCAGCTCCGGACTCCTCTCCTACGAGCAGTACTTC. Translation: CASSGLLSYEQYF.

This chain links TRBV30 with TRBJ2-5; the D call may be TRBD1 or TRBD2 (5 bases each). V gave up 0 bases and J gave up 5 bases, with 10 bases separating them. The CDR3 totals 13 residues. Germline-derived CDR1 and CDR2 are GTSNPN and SVGIG (reference sequence). CDR3 region: CAWSVEGLETQYF. The CDR3 region has the DNA TGTGCCTGGAGTGTAGAGGGGTTGGAGACCCAGTACTTC.

The chain has TRBV28 and TRBJ1-4; weak D call: TRBD1 (5 bases). The CDR3 loop spans 15 amino acids. Per the germline V gene, CDR1 is MDHEN and CDR2 is SYDVKM. Trimming cost V 6 bases and J 4 bases, with 15 bases left between them. CDR3 in amino acids: CASRSQGRFNEKLFF. CDR3 DNA sequence: TGTGCCAGCAGGTCTCAGGGACGGTTTAATGAAAAACTGTTTTTT.

The chain recombines TRBV9 with TRBJ2-7; maybe TRBD2 (5 bases). Germline assignment: CDR1 SGDLS and CDR2 YYNGEE. V shed 0 bases and J shed 2 bases, with 12 bases lying between them. The CDR3 contains 15 residues. CDR3 nucleotide sequence: TGTGCCAGCAGCGTAGAGGGCCTTAGCGCCTACGAGCAGTACTTC. It yields the protein CASSVEGLSAYEQYF.

The chain employs TRBV27 and TRBJ1-5; TRBD1 matches at 7 bases. V was clipped by 5 bases and J by 5 bases; unmatched bases: 12. The CDR3 has 16 residues. Looked up from germline, CDR1 is MNHEY and CDR2 is SMNVEV (reference sequence). The chain's CDR3 is CASSPLRDRAHQPQHF. CDR3 nucleotide sequence: TGTGCCAGCAGTCCCCTCCGCGACAGGGCACATCAGCCCCAGCATTTT.

This clone was recorded a few times. Additional DNA sequences in this sample encode the identical CDR3. The chain recombines TRBV7-9 with TRBJ2-7, with D tentatively TRBD1 (6 bases). The V gene's germline CDR1 is SEHNR and CDR2 FQNEAQ (reference sequence). The V gene lost 4 bases and the J gene lost 0 bases, with 16 bases spanning the gap. The CDR3 is 16 amino acids. This chain's CDR3 is CASSSVQGSSSYEQYF. CDR3 DNA: TGTGCCAGCAGCTCCGTACAGGGCTCAAGCTCCTACGAGCAGTACTTC.

This chain joins TRBV5-6 and TRBJ2-5; D assignment may be TRBD1 or TRBD2 (6 bases each). The germline V gene encodes CDR1 SGHDT and CDR2 YYEEEE. V was cut by 4 bases and J by 2 bases, with 15 bases left in between. This CDR3 has 15 residues. The CDR3 reads CASSEGGRGQETQYF. The CDR3 DNA reads as TGTGCCAGCAGCGAGGGGGGACGAGGTCAAGAGACCCAGTACTTC.

The chain combines TRBV4-3 with TRBJ1-2; D remains ambiguous. CDR3 length equals 15 residues. V shed 1 base and J shed 4 bases, with 13 bases lying between them. The germline V gene encodes CDR1 LGHNA and CDR2 YSLEER. CDR3 DNA sequence: TGCGCCAGCAGCCAAGTTTTAGGGCACGCCTATGGCTACACCTTC. This sequence encodes CASSQVLGHAYGYTF.

DNA for the CDR3: TGTGCCAGCTCGCTAGCGGGAGACTACAATGAGCAGTTCTTC. Protein: CASSLAGDYNEQFF. The chain joins TRBV25-1 to TRBJ2-1, with 10 bases lining up with TRBD2. V was clipped by 8 bases and J by 3 bases; unmatched bases: 4. The germline V gene encodes CDR1 MGHDK and CDR2 SYGVNS. CDR3 length: 14 residues.